This T cell receptor (beta chain) is drawn from a study of identical twins. The V end lost 5 bases, the J end lost 1 base, and 11 bases lay between the germline ends. CDR3 length: 14 residues. Germline CDR1 is LNHNV and CDR2 is YYDKDF (reference sequence). From the 5' RACE reads, TCRdb called clonotypes with MiXCR, one entry per CDR3 protein. The repertoire has under 800,000 distinct CDR3 sequences, approximately 22% of them found once; the top ten carry roughly 4.3%. The sample also formed part of further work on T cells expressing NK-cell markers. As reported in that work: Eight donors were sequenced, seven testing HCMV-seropositive and one testing seronegative. NKG2C+ dominant clonotype frequencies in five or six donors were roughly 1.0-7.5% of CD8+ T cells.

This TCR was sampled from a woman between 18 and 29 years old in good health. The chain has TRBV15 and TRBJ2-5, with D perhaps TRBD1 (5 bases). Sample: PBMCs. The CDR3 nucleotides are TGTGCCACCAGCGGTTGGACATTCCAAGAGACCCAGTACTTC. Its translation is CATSGWTFQETQYF.